The rows below give T cell receptor beta chains drawn from one sample of a study of blood T cell repertoires in COVID-19. Only in-frame clones appear in the TCRdb table, and some are missing; sequencing was by immunoSEQ multiplex PCR. The sample consists of approximately 150,000 clones, 80% to 90% of them appearing once. What was sequenced was peripheral blood. The receptors here all came from a young man with COVID-19, enrolled during active disease. The CDR3 runs from the conserved cysteine through the conserved F or W. A D gene is named only where the DNA matches it firmly. Expanded clones get a size class; other rows say once, few or many, or leave the size out.

len	v_gene	j_gene	d_gene	abundance	CDR3nt	CDR3aa
14	TRBV5-6	TRBJ2-7	TRBD1	.	TGTGCCAGCAGCTCCGGGACAGGGATATACGAGCAGTACTTC	CASSSGTGIYEQYF
13	TRBV19	TRBJ1-1	TRBD1	.	TGTGCCAGTAGTATGACAGGGGGTTCTGAAGCTTTCTTT	CASSMTGGSEAFF
14	TRBV3-1/TRBV3-2	TRBJ2-7	TRBD2	.	TGTGCCGCGGCGCCCCAGCGGGACTCCTACGAGCAGTACTTC	CAAAPQRDSYEQYF
16	TRBV11-2	TRBJ2-1	.	.	TGTGCCAGCAGCTTAGATCGTCTACTACGGGGAAATGAGCAGTTCTTC	CASSLDRLLRGNEQFF
16	TRBV5-8	TRBJ2-3	.	.	TGTGCCAGCAGCTGGGGGGGCGGAACTAGCACAGATACGCAGTATTTT	CASSWGGGTSTDTQYF
17	TRBV3-1/TRBV3-2	TRBJ2-1	TRBD2	once	TGTGCCAGCAGCCACGATAGAGGTAGCGGGTCCTACAATGAGCAGTTCTTC	CASSHDRGSGSYNEQFF
15	TRBV4-2	TRBJ1-1	.	.	TGTGCCAGCAGCCAAGGACAGGCCGGAGGAACTGAAGCTTTCTTT	CASSQGQAGGTEAFF
15	TRBV7-9	TRBJ2-7	TRBD2	.	TGTGCCAGCAGCTACGGGACTAGCGGGGACTACGAGCAGTACTTC	CASSYGTSGDYEQYF
13	TRBV10-3	TRBJ2-2	.	once	TGTGCCATCAGTGGGCCTAACACCGGGGAGCTGTTTTTT	CAISGPNTGELFF
14	TRBV6-4	TRBJ1-2	TRBD1	.	TGTGCCAGCAGTGACGAGCCAGGGGGCTATGGCTACACCTTC	CASSDEPGGYGYTF
15	TRBV7-9	TRBJ1-6	.	.	TGTGCCAGCACCAGAGCCCTCGGAGCCAATTCACCCCTCCACTTT	CASTRALGANSPLHF
15	TRBV7-9	TRBJ2-7	TRBD1	.	TGTGCCAGCAGCATATCCAGGACAGGGATCAACGAGCAGTACTTC	CASSISRTGINEQYF
17	TRBV28	TRBJ2-3	TRBD1	.	TGTGCCAGCACCTCTTATTTGACAGGGCTTTACACAGATACGCAGTATTTT	CASTSYLTGLYTDTQYF
12	TRBV10-1	TRBJ2-7	.	.	TGCGCCACCGCCGATAGCTCCTACGAGCAGTACTTC	CATADSSYEQYF
10	TRBV2	TRBJ1-2	.	few	TGTGCCAGCAGTGGTCGTGGCTACACCTTC	CASSGRGYTF
15	TRBV24-1	TRBJ1-4	.	.	TGTGCCACCAGTGAACGAAAGGGAGGGGATGAAAAACTGCTTTTT	CATSERKGGDEKLLF
12	TRBV11-2	TRBJ1-6	.	few	TGTGCCAGCAGCACTATTAATTCACCCCTCCACTTT	CASSTINSPLHF
15	TRBV27	TRBJ2-3	TRBD2	.	TGTGCCAGCAGTTCTCAAGCGGGAATCACAGATACGCAGTATTTT	CASSSQAGITDTQYF
12	TRBV7-9	TRBJ2-7	.	.	TGTGCCAGCAGCTTACGTCCCTACGAGCAGTACTTC	CASSLRPYEQYF
11	TRBV9	TRBJ2-1	.	.	TGTGCCAGCATCCAGGGCAATGAGCAGTTCTTC	CASIQGNEQFF
15	TRBV15	TRBJ2-3	TRBD2	once	TGTGCCACCAGCACGGGACTAGCGCCGACAGATACGCAGTATTTT	CATSTGLAPTDTQYF
16	TRBV9	TRBJ2-3	.	.	TGTGCCAGCAGCGTAGTGGTTGGCGTGGGGCGAGATACGCAGTATTTT	CASSVVVGVGRDTQYF
15	TRBV7-2	TRBJ2-3	TRBD1	.	TGTGCCAGCAGCCCGCGGGACAGGCAGACAGATACGCAGTATTTT	CASSPRDRQTDTQYF
15	TRBV5-5	TRBJ1-6	TRBD1	.	TGTGCCAGCAACCGCCGGGACAGGGGAAATTCACCCCTCCACTTT	CASNRRDRGNSPLHF
14	TRBV28	TRBJ2-1	.	.	TGTGCCAGCAGTTTACTAGCCGTCTACAATGAGCAGTTCTTC	CASSLLAVYNEQFF
14	TRBV7-9	TRBJ1-5	TRBD1	once	TGTGCCAGCAGCGTAACAGGGGGCCGGCAGCCCCAGCATTTT	CASSVTGGRQPQHF
13	TRBV10-1	TRBJ2-2	.	few	TGCGCCAGCAGTCTTTCGAACACCGGGGAGCTGTTTTTT	CASSLSNTGELFF
17	TRBV15	TRBJ2-5	.	.	TGTGCCACCAGCAGAGACCCTATCGCGTCGGGTGGGGAGACCCAGTACTTC	CATSRDPIASGGETQYF
19	TRBV5-4	TRBJ2-2	TRBD2	.	TGTGCCAGCAGCTTGGCCGGGACTAGCGGGAGAAGGGGCGCCGGGGAGCTGTTTTTT	CASSLAGTSGRRGAGELFF
17	TRBV9	TRBJ1-2	.	.	TGTGCCAGCAGTACGCTGGGGGGGGGACTAGCTAACTATGGCTACACCTTC	CASSTLGGGLANYGYTF